Below, 15 T cell receptor beta chains from the same sample are listed, as sequenced in a study of human T cells and chemical hapten exposure. Time point specified: pre-sensitization, week 0. Treatment described: therapeutic diphenylcyclopropenone sensitization with weekly scalp DPC. In TCRdb, the RACE reads were re-called with MiXCR into one record per CDR3 protein. This table holds approximately 260,000 distinct CDR3 sequences, 8.6% found once. This specimen was whole blood, taken in connection with sensitization to the hapten diphenylcyclopropenone (DPC). Receptors were obtained from a woman in her forties with alopecia areata. Some clones in this sample may be carry-over from other donors' samples.

V usage is TRBV7-2 and J usage is TRBJ1-1, with D possibly matching TRBD1 (6 bases). This CDR3 contains 14 residues. Germline CDR1 SGHTA, CDR2 FQGNSA. Between the trimmed V and J ends, which lost 2 bases and 3 bases, there was a span of 10 bases. As DNA, the CDR3 is TGTGCCAGCAGCTTAAGGGCAGGGGACACTGAAGCTTTCTTT. It is translated as CASSLRAGDTEAFF.

This clonotype was observed a few times. The chain couples TRBV24-1 to TRBJ2-1; D is unclear. This CDR3 is 11 amino acids long. Germline-derived CDR1 and CDR2 are KGHDR and SFDVKD. Trimming pared 7 bases from V and 9 bases from J, leaving 9 bases between. Here the CDR3 reads CATSVEAEQFF. CDR3 sequence (DNA): TGTGCCACCAGCGTTGAGGCTGAGCAGTTCTTC.

Ten or more counts support this clonotype. The chain has TRBV5-1 and TRBJ2-3; 9 bases fit TRBD2. The CDR3 length is 16 residues. After removal of 7 bases from V and 0 bases from J, the junction contained 9 bases not matched to a gene. Looked up from germline, CDR1 is SGHRS and CDR2 is YFSETQ. As DNA, the CDR3 is TGCGCCAGCCGAAAACCGACTAGCGGTAGCACAGATACGCAGTATTTT. Translating it yields CASRKPTSGSTDTQYF.

This clonotype was recorded at least ten times. V is TRBV20-1 and J is TRBJ2-5, with D unresolved. Looked up from germline, CDR1 is DFQATT and CDR2 is SNEGSKA (reference sequence). The CDR3 has 12 residues. V lost 1 base, J lost 4 bases, and 7 bases lay in between. The CDR3 DNA reads TGCAGTGCTAGAGTCGGAGTAGAGACCCAGTACTTC. Translation gives CSARVGVETQYF.

This clonotype was seen only a few times. The V and J genes are TRBV6-1 and TRBJ2-2; D not resolved. V was shortened by 0 bases and J by 13 bases, with 12 bases between the two germline ends. The CDR3 loop spans 13 amino acids. The germline gives CDR1 MNHNS, CDR2 SASEGT. CDR3: CASSEARTLGLFF. CDR3 sequence (DNA): TGTGCCAGCAGTGAAGCTAGGACGTTAGGGCTGTTTTTT.

This clonotype was observed a few times. This chain links TRBV5-1 with TRBJ2-3; 9 bases fit TRBD2. The CDR3 extends over 16 amino acids. V shed 1 base, J shed 6 bases, and the junction held 9 bases outside the gene matches. Per germline, CDR1 SGHRS and CDR2 YFSETQ. CDR3 residues: CASSLTSGPSGDTQYF. The CDR3 nucleotides read TGCGCCAGCAGCTTGACTAGCGGGCCCTCGGGCGATACGCAGTATTTT.

This clonotype occurred a few times. V and J are TRBV25-1 and TRBJ2-3; D perhaps matches TRBD2 (6 bases). CDR3 length equals 16 residues. Germline assignment: CDR1 MGHDK and CDR2 SYGVNS. Trimming removed 4 bases at V and 1 base at J, with 15 bases between. CDR3 DNA sequence: TGTGCCAGCAGTGCCCCTAGGTCGGGGGGCACAGATACGCAGTATTTT. Its translation: CASSAPRSGGTDTQYF.

This clonotype was seen only a few times. The CDR3 loop reads CASSRWRGTSAYEQYF. CDR3 DNA sequence: TGTGCCAGCAGCCGTTGGAGGGGGACTAGTGCTTACGAGCAGTACTTC. The chain is built from TRBV7-9 and TRBJ2-7; TRBD2 matches at 8 bases. The V segment lost 5 bases and the J segment 4 bases; nucleotides outside the gene matches: 13. The CDR3 runs 16 residues. Germline CDR1 and CDR2: SEHNR and FQNEAQ (reference sequence).

The rearrangement links TRBV7-8 to TRBJ2-3, with no clear D. This CDR3 comprises 15 residues. V lost 1 base and J 0 bases, leaving 8 bases between the germline ends. The V gene's germline CDR1 is SGHVS and CDR2 FQNEAQ. CDR3 DNA: TGTGCCAGCAGCTTAGACACAACTAGCACAGATACGCAGTATTTT. It encodes CASSLDTTSTDTQYF.

V gene TRBV20-1 combines with J gene TRBJ2-7; 7 positions agree with TRBD1. Germline CDR1 is DFQATT and CDR2 is SNEGSKA (reference sequence). This CDR3 contains 13 residues. Unmatched junction bases numbered 6, after V lost 4 bases and J lost 3 bases. The CDR3 DNA is TGCAGTGCTACCGGGACAGTTGTCTACGAGCAGTACTTC. Its translation: CSATGTVVYEQYF.

This clonotype was counted at least ten times. This chain uses TRBV12-3 or TRBV12-4 with TRBJ1-2, with D uncertain. CDR3 size: 12 residues. Between the trimmed V and J ends, which lost 6 bases and 6 bases, there was a span of 11 bases. The DNA of the CDR3 is TGTGCCAGCAGCTCGGACGGACATGGCTACACCTTC. Residues: CASSSDGHGYTF.

This clonotype was recorded many times. This chain joins TRBV7-9 and TRBJ2-3; D is perhaps TRBD1 (5 bases). Germline V gene sequence: CDR1 SEHNR, CDR2 FQNEAQ (reference sequence). Trimming took off 3 bases at V and 0 bases at J, with 13 bases between the two ends. The CDR3 totals 16 residues. The CDR3 DNA is TGTGCCAGCAGCTTTCTCAGGGTTACTAGCACAGATACGCAGTATTTT. It encodes CASSFLRVTSTDTQYF.

This clonotype was detected many times. The genes are TRBV6-6 and TRBJ2-1; D is unresolved. The CDR3 runs to 12 residues. Looked up from germline, CDR1 is MNHNY and CDR2 is SVGAGI (reference sequence). Trimming removed 5 bases at V and 8 bases at J, with 10 bases between. The CDR3 DNA sequence: TGTGCCAGCAGTGCCTCCTTTGATGAGCAGTTCTTC. Its protein is CASSASFDEQFF.

The V gene is TRBV10-3, the J gene TRBJ1-3; D gene unclear. Per the germline V gene, CDR1 is ENHRY and CDR2 is SYGVKD. V lost 9 bases and J lost 2, with 8 bases in between. The CDR3 is made up of 12 amino acids. CDR3 sequence: CAIRSPGNTIYF. The CDR3 DNA reads TGTGCCATTCGCAGTCCTGGAAACACCATATATTTT.

This clonotype was detected a few times. J is TRBJ1-4 and V is TRBV12-3 or TRBV12-4, with 7 positions matching TRBD1. Unmatched junction bases numbered 6, after V lost 2 bases and J lost 0 bases. This CDR3 region has 17 residues. This CDR3 reads CASSLRAGGTTNEKLFF. CDR3 nucleotide sequence: TGTGCCAGCAGTTTACGGGCAGGGGGTACAACTAATGAAAAACTGTTTTTT.